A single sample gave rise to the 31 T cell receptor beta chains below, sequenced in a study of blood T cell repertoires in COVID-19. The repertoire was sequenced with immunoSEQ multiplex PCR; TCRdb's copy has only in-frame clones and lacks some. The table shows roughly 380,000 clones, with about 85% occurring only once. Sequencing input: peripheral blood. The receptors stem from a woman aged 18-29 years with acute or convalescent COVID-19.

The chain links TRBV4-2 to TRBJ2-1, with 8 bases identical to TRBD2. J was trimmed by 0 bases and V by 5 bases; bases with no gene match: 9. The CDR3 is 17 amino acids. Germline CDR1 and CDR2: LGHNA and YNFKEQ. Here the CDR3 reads CASSNLAGSSSYNEQFF. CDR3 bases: TGTGCCAGCAGCAACTTAGCGGGATCGAGCTCCTACAATGAGCAGTTCTTC.

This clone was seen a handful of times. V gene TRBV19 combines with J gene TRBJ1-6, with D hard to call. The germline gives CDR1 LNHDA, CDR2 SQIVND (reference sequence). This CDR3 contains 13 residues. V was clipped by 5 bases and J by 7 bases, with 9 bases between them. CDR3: CASSLAANSPLHF. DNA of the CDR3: TGTGCCAGTAGTTTGGCAGCGAATTCACCCCTCCACTTT.

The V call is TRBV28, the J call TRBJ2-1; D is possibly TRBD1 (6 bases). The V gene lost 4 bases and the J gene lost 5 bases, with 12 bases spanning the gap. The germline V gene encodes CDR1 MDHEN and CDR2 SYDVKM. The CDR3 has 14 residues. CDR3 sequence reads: CASSYRTDNNEQFF. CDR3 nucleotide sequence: TGTGCCAGCAGTTATAGGACAGATAACAATGAGCAGTTCTTC.

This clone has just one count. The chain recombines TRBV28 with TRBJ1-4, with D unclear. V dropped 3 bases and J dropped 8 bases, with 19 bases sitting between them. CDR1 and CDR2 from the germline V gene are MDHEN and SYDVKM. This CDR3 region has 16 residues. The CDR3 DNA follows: TGTGCCAGCAGTTTTGGCTGGGCTGCCCTAAGGGAAAAACTGTTTTTT. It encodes CASSFGWAALREKLFF.

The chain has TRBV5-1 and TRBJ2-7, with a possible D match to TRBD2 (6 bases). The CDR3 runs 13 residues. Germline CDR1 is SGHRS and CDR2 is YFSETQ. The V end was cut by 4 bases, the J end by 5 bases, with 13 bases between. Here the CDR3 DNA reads TGCGCCAGCAGCCTAGGAGGGGCCGACGAGCAGTACTTC. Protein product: CASSLGGADEQYF.

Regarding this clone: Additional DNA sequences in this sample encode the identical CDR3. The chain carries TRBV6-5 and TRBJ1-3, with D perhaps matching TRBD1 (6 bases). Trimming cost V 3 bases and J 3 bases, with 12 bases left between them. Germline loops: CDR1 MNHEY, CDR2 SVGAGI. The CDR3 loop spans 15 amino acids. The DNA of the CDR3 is TGTGCCAGCAGTTATAGCGGGGGCGGTGGAAACACCATATATTTT. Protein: CASSYSGGGGNTIYF.

Here the CDR3 DNA reads TGTGCCAGCAGCTTAAGGCAGGGCAACACTGAAGCTTTCTTT. It specifies CASSLRQGNTEAFF. The chain uses TRBV7-3 and TRBJ1-1; TRBD1 is a possible D gene (5 bases). Germline V gene sequence: CDR1 SGHTA, CDR2 FQGTGA. V lost 1 base to trimming and J lost 2 bases, with 8 bases between them. This CDR3 is built from 14 residues.

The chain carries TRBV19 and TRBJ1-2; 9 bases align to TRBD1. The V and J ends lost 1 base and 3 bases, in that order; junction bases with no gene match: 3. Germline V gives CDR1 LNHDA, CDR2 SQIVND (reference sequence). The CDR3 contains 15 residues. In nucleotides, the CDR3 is TGTGCCAGTAGTATAGGGGACAGGGTTGACTATGGCTACACCTTC. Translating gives CASSIGDRVDYGYTF. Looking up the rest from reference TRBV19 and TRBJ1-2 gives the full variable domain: DGGITQSPKYLFRKEGQNVTLSCEQNLNHDAMYWYRQDPGQGLRLIYYSQIVNDFQKGDIAEGYSVSREKKESFPLTVTSAQKNPTAFYLCASSIGDRVDYGYTFGSGTRLTVV.

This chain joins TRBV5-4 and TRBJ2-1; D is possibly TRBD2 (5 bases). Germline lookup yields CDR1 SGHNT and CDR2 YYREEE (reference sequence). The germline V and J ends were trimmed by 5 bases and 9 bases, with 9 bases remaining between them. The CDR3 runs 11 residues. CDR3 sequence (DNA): TGTGCCAGCAGTAAGGAGGTTGAGCAGTTCTTC. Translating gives CASSKEVEQFF.

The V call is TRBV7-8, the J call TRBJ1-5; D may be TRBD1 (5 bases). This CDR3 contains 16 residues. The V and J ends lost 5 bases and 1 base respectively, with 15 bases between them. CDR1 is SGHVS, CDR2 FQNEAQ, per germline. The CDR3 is CASSAGMGLSNQPQHF. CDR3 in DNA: TGTGCCAGCAGCGCAGGGATGGGTTTAAGCAATCAGCCCCAGCATTTT.

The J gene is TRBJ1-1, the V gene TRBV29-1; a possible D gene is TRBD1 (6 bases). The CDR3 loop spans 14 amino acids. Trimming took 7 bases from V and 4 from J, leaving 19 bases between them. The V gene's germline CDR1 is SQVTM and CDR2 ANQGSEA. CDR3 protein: CSARGGRGGTEAFF. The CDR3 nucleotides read TGCAGCGCCCGCGGGGGGCGCGGTGGCACTGAAGCTTTCTTT.

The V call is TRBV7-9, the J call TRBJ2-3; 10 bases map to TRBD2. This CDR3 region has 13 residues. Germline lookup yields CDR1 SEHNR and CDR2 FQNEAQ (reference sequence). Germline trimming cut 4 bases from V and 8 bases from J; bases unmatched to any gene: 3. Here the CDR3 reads CASSWTSGSTQYF. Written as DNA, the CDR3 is TGTGCCAGCAGCTGGACTAGCGGTTCTACGCAGTATTTT.

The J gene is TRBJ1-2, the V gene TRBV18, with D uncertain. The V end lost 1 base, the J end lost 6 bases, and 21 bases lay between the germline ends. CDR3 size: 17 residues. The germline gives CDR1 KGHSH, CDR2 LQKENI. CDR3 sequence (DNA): TGTGCCAGCTCACCACTTTCAGATCTCCGACTCATAAATGGCTACACCTTC. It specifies CASSPLSDLRLINGYTF.

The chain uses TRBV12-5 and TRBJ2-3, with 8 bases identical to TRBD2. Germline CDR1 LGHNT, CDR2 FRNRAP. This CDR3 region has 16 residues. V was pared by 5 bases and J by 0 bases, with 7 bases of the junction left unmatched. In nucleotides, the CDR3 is TGTGCTAGTGGTCCGCCGCGGGGGGAGAGCACAGATACGCAGTATTTT. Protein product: CASGPPRGESTDTQYF.

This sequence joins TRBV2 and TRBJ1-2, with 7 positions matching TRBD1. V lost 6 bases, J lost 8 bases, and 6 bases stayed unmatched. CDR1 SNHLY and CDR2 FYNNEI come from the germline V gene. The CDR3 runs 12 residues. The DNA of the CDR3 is TGTGCCAGCAGCGAACAGGGGTCCGGCTACACCTTC. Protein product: CASSEQGSGYTF.

The CDR3 is CASSWGLAETNSYNEQFF. In DNA, the CDR3 is TGTGCCAGCAGCTGGGGACTAGCGGAAACAAACTCCTACAATGAGCAGTTCTTC. The rearrangement links TRBV11-2 to TRBJ2-1; 11 bases are shared with TRBD2. Germline V gene sequence: CDR1 SGHAT, CDR2 FQNNGV. The CDR3 is 18 residues long. V lost 4 bases to trimming and J lost 0 bases; unmatched junction nucleotides: 8.

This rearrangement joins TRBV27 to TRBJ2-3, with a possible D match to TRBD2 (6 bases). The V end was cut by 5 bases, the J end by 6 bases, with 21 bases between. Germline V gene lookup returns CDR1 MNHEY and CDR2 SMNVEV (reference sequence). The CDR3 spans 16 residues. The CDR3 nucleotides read TGTGCCAGCAGTCCCCTTAAAGCACTAGCAACGGATACGCAGTATTTT. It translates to CASSPLKALATDTQYF.

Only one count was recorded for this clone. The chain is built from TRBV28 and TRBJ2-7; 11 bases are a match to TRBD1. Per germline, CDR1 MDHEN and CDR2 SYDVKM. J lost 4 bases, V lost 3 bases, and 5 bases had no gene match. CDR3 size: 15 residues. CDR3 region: CASSFGQGARYEQYF. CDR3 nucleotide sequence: TGTGCCAGCAGTTTTGGACAGGGGGCCCGATACGAGCAGTACTTC.

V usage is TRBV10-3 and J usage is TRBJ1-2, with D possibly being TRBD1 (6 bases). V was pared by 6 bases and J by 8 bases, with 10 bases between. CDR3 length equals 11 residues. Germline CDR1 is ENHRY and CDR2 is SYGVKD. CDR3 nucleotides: TGTGCCATCAGATCAGGGGAAGGCTACACCTTC. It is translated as CAIRSGEGYTF.

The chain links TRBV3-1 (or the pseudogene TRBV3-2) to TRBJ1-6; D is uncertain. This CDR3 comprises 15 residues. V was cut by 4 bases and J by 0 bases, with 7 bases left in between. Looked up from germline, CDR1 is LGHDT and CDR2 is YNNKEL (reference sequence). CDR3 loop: CASSLGLSYNSPLHF. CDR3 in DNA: TGTGCCAGCAGCCTGGGCCTCTCCTATAATTCACCCCTCCACTTT.

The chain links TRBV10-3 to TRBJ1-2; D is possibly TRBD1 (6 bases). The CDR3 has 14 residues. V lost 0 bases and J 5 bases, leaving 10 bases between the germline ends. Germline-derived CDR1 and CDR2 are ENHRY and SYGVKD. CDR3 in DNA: TGTGCCATCAGTGAGTCGTCAGGGACATATGGCTACACCTTC. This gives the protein CAISESSGTYGYTF.

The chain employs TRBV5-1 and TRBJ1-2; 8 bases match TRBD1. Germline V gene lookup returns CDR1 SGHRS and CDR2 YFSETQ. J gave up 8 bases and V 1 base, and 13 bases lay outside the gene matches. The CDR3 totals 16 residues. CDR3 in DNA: TGCGCCAGCAGCTTGAGCCAAGAGGACAGGGCTAGAGGCTACACCTTC. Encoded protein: CASSLSQEDRARGYTF.

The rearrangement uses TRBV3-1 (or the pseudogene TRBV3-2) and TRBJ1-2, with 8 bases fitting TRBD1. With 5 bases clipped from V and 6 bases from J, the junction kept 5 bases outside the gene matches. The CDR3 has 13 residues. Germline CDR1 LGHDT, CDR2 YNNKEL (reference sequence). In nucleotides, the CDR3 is TGTGCCAGCAGCGATAGGACAGGGAATGGCTACACCTTC. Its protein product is CASSDRTGNGYTF.

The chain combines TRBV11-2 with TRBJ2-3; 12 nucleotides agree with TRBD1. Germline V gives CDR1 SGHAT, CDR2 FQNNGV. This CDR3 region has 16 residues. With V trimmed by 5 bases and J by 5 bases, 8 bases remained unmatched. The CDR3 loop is CASSQGQGAVGDTQYF. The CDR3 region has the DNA TGTGCCAGCAGCCAGGGACAGGGGGCCGTCGGAGATACGCAGTATTTT.

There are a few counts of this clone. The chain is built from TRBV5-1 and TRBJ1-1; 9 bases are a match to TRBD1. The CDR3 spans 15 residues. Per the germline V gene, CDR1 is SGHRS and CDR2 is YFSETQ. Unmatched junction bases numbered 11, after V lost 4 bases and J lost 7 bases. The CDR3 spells CASSHTTGGTFEAFF. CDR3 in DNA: TGCGCCAGCAGCCACACGACAGGGGGAACGTTTGAAGCTTTCTTT.

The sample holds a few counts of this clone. CDR3 DNA sequence: TGTGCCAGCAGCTTTTCTCCTAGCGGGGGGGCCGGGGAGACCCAGTACTTC. Its translation is CASSFSPSGGAGETQYF. V usage is TRBV11-2 and J usage is TRBJ2-5; 12 bases agree with TRBD2. Unmatched junction bases numbered 10, after V lost 3 bases and J lost 5 bases. The germline V gene encodes CDR1 SGHAT and CDR2 FQNNGV. There are 17 residues in the CDR3.

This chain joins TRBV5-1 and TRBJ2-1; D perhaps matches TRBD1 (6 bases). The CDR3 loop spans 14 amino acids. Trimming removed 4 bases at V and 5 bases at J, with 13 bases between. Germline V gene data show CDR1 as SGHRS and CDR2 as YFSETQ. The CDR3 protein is CASSVQGANNEQFF. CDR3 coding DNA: TGCGCCAGCAGCGTACAGGGTGCGAACAATGAGCAGTTCTTC.

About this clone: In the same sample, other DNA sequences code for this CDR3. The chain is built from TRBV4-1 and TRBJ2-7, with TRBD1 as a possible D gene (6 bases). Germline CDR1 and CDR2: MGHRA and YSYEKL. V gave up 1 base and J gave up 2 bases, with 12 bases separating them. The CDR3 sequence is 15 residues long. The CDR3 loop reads CASSQGGGTTYEQYF. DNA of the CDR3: TGCGCCAGCAGCCAAGGTGGGGGCACGACCTACGAGCAGTACTTC.

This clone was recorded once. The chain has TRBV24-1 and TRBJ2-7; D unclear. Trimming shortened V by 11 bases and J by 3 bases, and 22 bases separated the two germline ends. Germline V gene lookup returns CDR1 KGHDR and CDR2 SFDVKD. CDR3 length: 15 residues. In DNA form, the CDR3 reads TGTGCCAACCACCTCCGATTACCGGTCGTCTACGAGCAGTACTTC. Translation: CANHLRLPVVYEQYF.

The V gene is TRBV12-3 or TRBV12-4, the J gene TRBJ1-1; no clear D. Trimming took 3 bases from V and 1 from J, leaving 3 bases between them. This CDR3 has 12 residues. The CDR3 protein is CASSFRNTEAFF. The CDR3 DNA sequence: TGTGCCAGCAGTTTTAGGAACACTGAAGCTTTCTTT.

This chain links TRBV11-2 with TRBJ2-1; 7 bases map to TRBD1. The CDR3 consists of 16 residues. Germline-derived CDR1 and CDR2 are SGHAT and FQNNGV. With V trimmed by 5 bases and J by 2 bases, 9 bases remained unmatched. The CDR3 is CASSERQGTAYNEQFF. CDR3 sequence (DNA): TGTGCCAGCAGCGAACGACAGGGAACGGCCTACAATGAGCAGTTCTTC.